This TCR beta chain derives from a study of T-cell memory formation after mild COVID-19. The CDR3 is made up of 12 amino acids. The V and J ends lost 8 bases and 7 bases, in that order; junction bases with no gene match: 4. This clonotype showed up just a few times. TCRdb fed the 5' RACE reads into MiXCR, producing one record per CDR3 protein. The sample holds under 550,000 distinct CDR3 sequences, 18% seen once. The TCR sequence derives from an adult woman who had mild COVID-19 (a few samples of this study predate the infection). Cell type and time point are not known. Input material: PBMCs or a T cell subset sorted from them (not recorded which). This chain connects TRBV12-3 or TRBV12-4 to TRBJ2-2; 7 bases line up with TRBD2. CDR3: CASGGGGGELFF. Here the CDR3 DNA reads TGTGCCAGCGGGGGGGGAGGCGGGGAGCTGTTTTTT.